Listed below are T cell receptor beta chains from one sample, sequenced in a study of blood T cells in healthy people across ages. Each CDR3 protein gets one entry after TCRdb re-called the 5' RACE reads with MiXCR. The sample holds roughly 1,500,000 distinct CDR3 sequences, 40% to 50% seen once. The sequencing input was blood. These receptors were obtained from a woman aged 18-29 years in good health. Each CDR3 is given without its conserved first and last residue.

v_gene	CDR3aa
TRBV20-1	SARVDPGSGNTIY
TRBV12-3/TRBV12-4	ASSRPDIYGYQETQY
TRBV20-1	SASGGLGSQETQY
TRBV7-9	ASSSKGAGNRRSTDTQY
TRBV9	ASSVAGAPYNEQY
TRBV4-1	ASSQDPDRGILPLH
TRBV2	ASPKRSGYNEQF
TRBV20-1	SARGRLTGTSGRESSHNEQY
TRBV4-1	ASSRGPTRLGGREQF
TRBV20-1	SAFDASSSYEQY
TRBV20-1	SAQTGDADEQY
TRBV11-2	ASSLAGGVDEAF
TRBV7-8	ASSPGGGPFRGYGYT
TRBV4-2	ASSQGMDRRKLF
TRBV2	ASREGQIGTQY
TRBV11-1	ASSLALVGEQF
TRBV3-1	ASSRRIANNEAF
TRBV12-3/TRBV12-4	ASSSTGGRSPLH
TRBV7-9	ASIREGVGTDTQY
TRBV6-1	ASSRTPNSGEGTGELF
TRBV25-1	ASRRQSFDEQY
TRBV6-2/TRBV6-3	ASSYPAGVTYGYT
TRBV10-3	AISPGGGYGYT
TRBV12-3/TRBV12-4	ASSPGTGRGSYGYT
TRBV4-1	ASSPIGGLGTEAF
TRBV20-1	SSPGTSGGAGETQY
TRBV20-1	SARELAGRHYEQY